The 16 T cell receptor beta chains reported below all come from one sample, sequenced in a study of identical twins. TCRdb processed the 5' RACE reads anew with MiXCR; each CDR3 protein has one entry. The sample has fewer than 650,000 distinct CDR3 sequences, around 7.4% seen once. The data were also submitted as part of a second study, on yellow fever vaccine responses in identical twins.

Sample: PBMCs. The receptors derive from a young woman in good health.

The gene calls are TRBV4-1 and TRBJ2-5; D may be TRBD1 (6 bases). There are 16 residues in the CDR3. In germline, CDR1 is MGHRA, CDR2 YSYEKL. Trimming pared 0 bases from V and 4 bases from J, leaving 15 bases between. The CDR3 DNA sequence: TGCGCCAGCAGCCAAGATTCTTCTGGGGGCGGAGAGACCCAGTACTTC. It yields the protein CASSQDSSGGGETQYF.

This clonotype was seen repeatedly, ten times or more. The chain is built from TRBV3-1 and TRBJ1-1, with D uncertain. CDR3 length: 13 amino acids. The V gene lost 2 bases and the J gene lost 6 bases, with 10 bases spanning the gap. The germline CDR1 and CDR2 sequences are LGHDT and YNNKEL (reference sequence). CDR3 loop: CASSQMSAAEAFF. CDR3 DNA sequence: TGTGCCAGCAGCCAAATGAGTGCCGCTGAAGCTTTCTTT.

The chain uses TRBV7-6 and TRBJ2-7, with D unclear. The CDR3 contains 12 residues. Between the trimmed V and J ends, which lost 5 bases and 2 bases, there was a span of 7 bases. Germline values: CDR1 SGHVS, CDR2 FNYEAQ. CDR3 sequence (DNA): TGTGCCAGCAGCGCAGTACCCTACGAGCAGTACTTC. Its translation: CASSAVPYEQYF.

This clonotype was picked up many times. This rearrangement joins TRBV28 to TRBJ2-3; 8 bases are shared with TRBD2. Germline-derived CDR1 and CDR2 are MDHEN and SYDVKM. Trimming cost V 6 bases and J 6 bases; bases outside gene matches: 8. This CDR3 contains 14 residues. The CDR3 DNA sequence: TGTGCCAGCAGCCGGGGGGGCAGCGTCGATACGCAGTATTTT. As protein: CASSRGGSVDTQYF.

This chain links TRBV20-1 with TRBJ1-5; D not resolved. The germline gives CDR1 DFQATT, CDR2 SNEGSKA (reference sequence). The V end lost 2 bases, the J end lost 0 bases, and 11 bases lay between the germline ends. The CDR3 is 15 amino acids. Written as DNA, the CDR3 is TGCAGTGCTAGAAGAGTTGCTTATAGCAATCAGCCCCAGCATTTT. Its protein is CSARRVAYSNQPQHF.

This clonotype has more than one count but fewer than ten. The chain recombines TRBV28 with TRBJ1-6, with no clear D. Germline V gene lookup returns CDR1 MDHEN and CDR2 SYDVKM. The V end was cut by 3 bases, the J end by 9 bases, with 6 bases between. The CDR3 has 12 residues. The CDR3 spells CASSLKISPLHF. The CDR3 nucleotides read TGTGCCAGCAGTTTGAAAATTTCACCCCTCCACTTT.

This clonotype was seen only a few times. V usage is TRBV20-1 and J usage is TRBJ2-5, with D possibly matching TRBD1 (5 bases). Germline V CDR1 and CDR2: DFQATT, SNEGSKA (reference sequence). With 0 bases removed from V and 5 bases from J, the gap between germline ends came to 13 bases. The CDR3 sequence is 14 residues long. The CDR3 is CSARDGATGETQYF. CDR3 nucleotides: TGCAGTGCTAGAGATGGGGCCACCGGGGAGACCCAGTACTTC.

This clonotype was counted ten times or more. This sequence joins TRBV11-2 and TRBJ1-2; D unclear. The CDR3 runs to 13 residues. V lost 3 bases to trimming and J lost 1 base, with 6 bases between them. Germline V lookup: CDR1 SGHAT, CDR2 FQNNGV. The CDR3 sequence: CASSFGFNYGYTF. In nucleotides, the CDR3 is TGTGCCAGCAGCTTCGGTTTTAACTATGGCTACACCTTC. The full variable domain, with the rest looked up from reference TRBV11-2 and TRBJ1-2, is EAGVAQSPRYKIIEKRQSVAFWCNPISGHATLYWYQQILGQGPKLLIQFQNNGVVDDSQLPKDRFSAERLKGVDSTLKIQPAKLEDSAVYLCASSFGFNYGYTFGSGTRLTVV.

The chain carries TRBV28 and TRBJ2-3; D gene uncertain. Germline V gene sequence: CDR1 MDHEN, CDR2 SYDVKM. Between the trimmed V and J ends, which lost 3 bases and 6 bases, there was a span of 7 bases. The CDR3 loop spans 12 amino acids. The CDR3 DNA sequence: TGTGCCAGCAGTTTCTGGGTTGATACGCAGTATTTT. It is translated as CASSFWVDTQYF.

This clonotype has a count of ten or more. The V and J genes are TRBV18 and TRBJ2-3, with TRBD2 as a possible D gene (6 bases). Trimming stripped 0 bases from V and 1 base from J, with 11 bases between. CDR1 and CDR2 from the germline V gene are KGHSH and LQKENI. CDR3 length equals 16 residues. CDR3 residues: CASSPPKGGGTDTQYF. CDR3 DNA: TGTGCCAGCTCACCACCGAAGGGCGGGGGCACAGATACGCAGTATTTT.

This clonotype appeared many times. The chain uses TRBV29-1 and TRBJ1-2; tentative D call: TRBD1 (5 bases). This CDR3 comprises 16 residues. Germline V gene sequence: CDR1 SQVTM, CDR2 ANQGSEA. The V and J ends lost 1 base and 4 bases respectively, with 19 bases between them. The CDR3 sequence is CSVEGDPLTAGYGYTF. DNA of the CDR3: TGCAGCGTTGAAGGGGACCCCCTAACAGCGGGCTATGGCTACACCTTC.

This clonotype was counted ten times or more. The gene calls are TRBV18 and TRBJ2-3, with TRBD1 as a possible D gene (5 bases). Trimming took 3 bases from V and 4 from J, leaving 11 bases between them. The CDR3 length is 14 residues. Germline V gene data show CDR1 as KGHSH and CDR2 as LQKENI. The CDR3 DNA is TGTGCCAGCTCACCGTCCAGGGCGCCAGATACGCAGTATTTT. Encoded protein: CASSPSRAPDTQYF.

The table lists this clonotype with a few counts. The chain couples TRBV4-1 to TRBJ2-1; TRBD2 matches 7 bases. Per the germline V gene, CDR1 is MGHRA and CDR2 is YSYEKL. Trimming removed 2 bases from V and 2 bases from J; junction bases left unmatched: 3. The CDR3 consists of 15 residues. The CDR3 nucleotides read TGCGCCAGCAGCCAACTAGGACTAGCCTACAATGAGCAGTTCTTC. Protein: CASSQLGLAYNEQFF.

The chain employs TRBV2 and TRBJ2-1; D might be TRBD2 (6 bases). Trimming stripped 6 bases from V and 9 bases from J, with 12 bases between. The germline V gene encodes CDR1 SNHLY and CDR2 FYNNEI. CDR3 length: 12 amino acids. As DNA, the CDR3 is TGTGCCAGCAGACAAGACGGGGGTGAGCAGTTCTTC. This codes for CASRQDGGEQFF.

Only a few counts were recorded for this clonotype. The chain employs TRBV9 and TRBJ2-1; 8 bases line up with TRBD2. Losses at the gene ends were 2 bases for V and 2 bases for J; bases not matched to a gene: 6. This CDR3 comprises 16 residues. Germline lookup yields CDR1 SGDLS and CDR2 YYNGEE. As DNA, the CDR3 is TGTGCCAGCAGCGTGGGGGGAGCGGGGGCCTACAATGAGCAGTTCTTC. This gives the protein CASSVGGAGAYNEQFF.

This sequence joins TRBV12-3 or TRBV12-4 and TRBJ2-1; no clear D. The ends were cut back, 5 bases at V and 1 base at J, with 12 bases in the middle. This CDR3 comprises 15 residues. DNA of the CDR3: TGTGCCAGCAGTCTCCAGGTTGGTTCCTACAATGAGCAGTTCTTC. This sequence encodes CASSLQVGSYNEQFF.